This TCR beta chain was obtained from a study of blood T cell repertoires in COVID-19. As for the study in general: The origin of the acute and convalescent COVID-19 samples was the United States, Italy and Spain.

In the authors' workflow: Cell counts per sample came from amplifying reference gene primers. Assay used: immunoSEQ multiplex PCR; TCRdb lists only in-frame clones, some missing. V and J calls and clone size are given by that table; D and trimming were obtained from the DNA. The data show 300,000 to 400,000 clones, with 85% seen just once and around 1.8% held by the top ten. Participant reports of clinical history set cohort assignment. Exposed participants encountered a COVID-19 case during the 2 weeks preceding study entry. CDR1 and CDR2 from the germline V gene are SGHRS and YFSETQ. The CDR3 sequence is 14 residues long. V dropped 2 bases and J dropped 7; count of bases not matched to a gene: 6.

The origin of this receptor is a woman between 25 and 40 years old who had been exposed to COVID-19. This chain connects TRBV5-1 to TRBJ1-2, with TRBD1 matching over 9 bases. The sequencing input was PBMCs or T cells enriched from blood (not recorded which). The CDR3 DNA reads TGCGCCAGCAGCTTTACAGGGGGCGCGTTTGGCTACACCTTC. Protein sequence: CASSFTGGAFGYTF.